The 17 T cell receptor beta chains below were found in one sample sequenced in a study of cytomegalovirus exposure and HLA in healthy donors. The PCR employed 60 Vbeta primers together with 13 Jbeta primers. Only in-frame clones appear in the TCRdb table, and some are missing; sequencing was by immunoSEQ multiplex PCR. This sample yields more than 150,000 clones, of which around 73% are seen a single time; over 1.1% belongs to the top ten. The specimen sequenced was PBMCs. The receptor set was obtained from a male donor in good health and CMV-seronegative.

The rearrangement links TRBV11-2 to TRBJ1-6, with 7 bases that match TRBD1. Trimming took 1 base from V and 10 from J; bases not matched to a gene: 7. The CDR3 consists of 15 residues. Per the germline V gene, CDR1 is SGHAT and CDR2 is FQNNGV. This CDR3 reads CASSLGKGAGSPLHF. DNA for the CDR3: TGTGCCAGCAGCTTAGGAAAGGGGGCAGGATCACCCCTCCACTTT.

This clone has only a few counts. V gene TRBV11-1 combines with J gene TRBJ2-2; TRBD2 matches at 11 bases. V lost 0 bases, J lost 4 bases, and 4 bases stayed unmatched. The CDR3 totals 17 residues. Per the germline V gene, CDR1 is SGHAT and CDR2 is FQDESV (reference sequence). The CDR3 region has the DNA TGTGCCAGCAGCTTAGCTGGGACTAGCGGCTCCACCGGGGAGCTGTTTTTT. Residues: CASSLAGTSGSTGELFF.

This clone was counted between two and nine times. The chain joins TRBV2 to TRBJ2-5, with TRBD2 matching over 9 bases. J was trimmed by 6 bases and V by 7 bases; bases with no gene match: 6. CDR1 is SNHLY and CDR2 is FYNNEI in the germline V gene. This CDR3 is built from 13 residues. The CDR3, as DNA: TGTGCCAGCATGGGCGGGGGGGCGAAGACCCAGTACTTC. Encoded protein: CASMGGGAKTQYF. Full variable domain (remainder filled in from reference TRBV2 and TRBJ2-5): EPEVTQTPSHQVTQMGQEVILRCVPISNHLYFYWYRQILGQKVEFLVSFYNNEISEKSEIFDDQFSVERPDGSNFTLKIRSTKLEDSAMYFCASMGGGAKTQYFGPGTRLLVL.

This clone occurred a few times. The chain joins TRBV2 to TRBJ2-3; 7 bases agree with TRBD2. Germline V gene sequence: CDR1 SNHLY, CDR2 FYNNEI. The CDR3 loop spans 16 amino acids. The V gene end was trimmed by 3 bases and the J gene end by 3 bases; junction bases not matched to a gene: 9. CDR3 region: CASSELASGGTDTQYF. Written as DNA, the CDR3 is TGTGCCAGCAGTGAGTTGGCTAGCGGAGGTACAGATACGCAGTATTTT. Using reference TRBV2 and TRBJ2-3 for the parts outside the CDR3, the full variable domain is EPEVTQTPSHQVTQMGQEVILRCVPISNHLYFYWYRQILGQKVEFLVSFYNNEISEKSEIFDDQFSVERPDGSNFTLKIRSTKLEDSAMYFCASSELASGGTDTQYFGPGTRLTVL.

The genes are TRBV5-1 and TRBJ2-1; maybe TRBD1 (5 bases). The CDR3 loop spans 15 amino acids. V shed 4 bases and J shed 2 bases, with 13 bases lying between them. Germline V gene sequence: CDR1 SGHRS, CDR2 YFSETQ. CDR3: CASSGATPAYNEQFF. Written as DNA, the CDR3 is TGCGCCAGCAGCGGGGCGACCCCCGCCTACAATGAGCAGTTCTTC.

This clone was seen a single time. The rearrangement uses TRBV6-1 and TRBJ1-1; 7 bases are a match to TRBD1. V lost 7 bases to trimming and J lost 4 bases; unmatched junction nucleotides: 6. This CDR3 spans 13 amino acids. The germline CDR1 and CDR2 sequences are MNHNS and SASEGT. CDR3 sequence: CASNPTGTTEAFF. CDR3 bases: TGTGCCAGCAACCCGACAGGGACCACTGAAGCTTTCTTT.

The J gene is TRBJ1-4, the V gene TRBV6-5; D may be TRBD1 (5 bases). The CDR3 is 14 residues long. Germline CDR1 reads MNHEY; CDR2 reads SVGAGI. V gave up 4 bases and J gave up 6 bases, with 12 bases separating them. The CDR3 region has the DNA TGTGCCAGCAGTTCCTCGGGGGGGGATGAAAAACTGTTTTTT. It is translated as CASSSSGGDEKLFF.

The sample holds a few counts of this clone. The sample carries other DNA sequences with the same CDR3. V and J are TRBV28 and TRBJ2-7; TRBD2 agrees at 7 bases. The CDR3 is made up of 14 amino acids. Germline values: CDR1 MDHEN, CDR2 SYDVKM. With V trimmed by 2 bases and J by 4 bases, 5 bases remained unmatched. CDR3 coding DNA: TGTGCCAGCAGTTTAGGGAGGGGCCCTTACGAGCAGTACTTC. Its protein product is CASSLGRGPYEQYF.

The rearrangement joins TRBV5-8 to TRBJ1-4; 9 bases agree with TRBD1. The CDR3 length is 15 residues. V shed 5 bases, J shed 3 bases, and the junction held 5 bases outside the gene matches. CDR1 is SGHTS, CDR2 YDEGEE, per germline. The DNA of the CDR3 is TGTGCCAGCAGAAGGGACAGGGTAGCTAATGAAAAACTGTTTTTT. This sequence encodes CASRRDRVANEKLFF.

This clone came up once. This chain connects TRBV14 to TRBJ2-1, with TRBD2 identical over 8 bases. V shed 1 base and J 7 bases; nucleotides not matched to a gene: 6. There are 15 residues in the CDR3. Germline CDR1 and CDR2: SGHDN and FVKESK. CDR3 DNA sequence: TGTGCCAGCAGCCAAGGCGCGGGAGGCCAAAATGAGCAGTTCTTC. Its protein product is CASSQGAGGQNEQFF.

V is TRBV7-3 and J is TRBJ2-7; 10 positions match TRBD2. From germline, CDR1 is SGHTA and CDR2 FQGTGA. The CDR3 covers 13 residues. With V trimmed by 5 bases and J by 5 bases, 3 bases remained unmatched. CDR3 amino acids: CASSLAGEDEQYF. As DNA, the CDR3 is TGTGCCAGCAGCCTAGCGGGGGAGGACGAGCAGTACTTC.

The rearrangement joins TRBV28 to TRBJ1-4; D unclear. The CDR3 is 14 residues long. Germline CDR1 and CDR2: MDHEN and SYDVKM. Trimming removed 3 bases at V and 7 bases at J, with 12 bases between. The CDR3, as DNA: TGTGCCAGCAGTTTTCGGGGAAAGGGTGAAAAACTGTTTTTT. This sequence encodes CASSFRGKGEKLFF.

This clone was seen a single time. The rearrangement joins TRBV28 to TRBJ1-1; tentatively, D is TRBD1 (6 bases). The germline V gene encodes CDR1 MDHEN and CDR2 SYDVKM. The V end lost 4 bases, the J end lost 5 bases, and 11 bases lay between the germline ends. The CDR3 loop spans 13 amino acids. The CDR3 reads CASSSGDKTEAFF. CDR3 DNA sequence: TGTGCCAGCAGTTCAGGGGATAAGACTGAAGCTTTCTTT. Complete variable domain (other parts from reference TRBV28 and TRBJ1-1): DVKVTQSSRYLVKRTGEKVFLECVQDMDHENMFWYRQDPGLGLRLIYFSYDVKMKEKGDIPEGYSVSREKKERFSLILESASTNQTSMYLCASSSGDKTEAFFGQGTRLTVV.

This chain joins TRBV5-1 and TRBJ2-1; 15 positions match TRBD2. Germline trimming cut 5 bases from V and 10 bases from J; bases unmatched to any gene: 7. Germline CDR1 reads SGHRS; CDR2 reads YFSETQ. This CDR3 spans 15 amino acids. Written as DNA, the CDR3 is TGCGCCAGCAGAACCGGGACTAGCGGGGGGCGGGAGCAGTTCTTC. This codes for CASRTGTSGGREQFF.

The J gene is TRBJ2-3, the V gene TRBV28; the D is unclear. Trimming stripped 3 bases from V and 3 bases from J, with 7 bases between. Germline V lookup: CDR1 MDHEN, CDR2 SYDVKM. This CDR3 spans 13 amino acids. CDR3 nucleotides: TGTGCCAGCAGTTTTAGAGTTACAGATACGCAGTATTTT. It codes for CASSFRVTDTQYF. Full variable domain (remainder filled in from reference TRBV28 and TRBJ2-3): DVKVTQSSRYLVKRTGEKVFLECVQDMDHENMFWYRQDPGLGLRLIYFSYDVKMKEKGDIPEGYSVSREKKERFSLILESASTNQTSMYLCASSFRVTDTQYFGPGTRLTVL.

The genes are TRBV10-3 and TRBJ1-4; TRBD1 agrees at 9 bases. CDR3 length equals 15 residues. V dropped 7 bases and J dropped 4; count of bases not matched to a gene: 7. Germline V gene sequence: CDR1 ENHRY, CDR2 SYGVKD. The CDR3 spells CAIKDPGQGNEKLFF. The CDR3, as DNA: TGTGCCATCAAGGACCCGGGACAGGGTAATGAAAAACTGTTTTTT.

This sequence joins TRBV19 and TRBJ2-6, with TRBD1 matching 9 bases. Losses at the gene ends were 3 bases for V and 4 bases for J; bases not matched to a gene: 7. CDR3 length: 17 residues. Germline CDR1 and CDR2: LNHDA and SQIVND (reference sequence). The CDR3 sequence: CASSIGTGFSGANVLTF. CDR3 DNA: TGTGCCAGTAGTATCGGGACAGGGTTTTCGGGGGCCAACGTCCTGACTTTC.